These 24 T cell receptor beta chains were all obtained from the same sample, sequenced in a study of shared clonotypes between healthy human individuals. The data were produced by immunoSEQ multiplex PCR, yet TCRdb's version contains in-frame clones alone and is incomplete. The repertoire includes about 550,000 clones, 95% of them detected once, and less than 0.13% sits in the top ten. Terminally differentiated effector memory CD45RA+ cells were left out of the naive CD8 fraction, which was CD45RO-negative and positively selected for CCR7. Specimen: naive CD8+ T cells sorted from blood. The receptors come from a woman aged 25 to 45 in good health.

The J gene is TRBJ2-1, the V gene TRBV4-1; D remains ambiguous. Trimming pared 4 bases from V and 6 bases from J, leaving 22 bases between. Germline CDR1 is MGHRA and CDR2 is YSYEKL. CDR3 length equals 17 residues. Written as DNA, the CDR3 is TGCGCCAGCAGCCCTCGCCCCGACTCCTGGGCTGCCAATGAGCAGTTCTTC. Its protein product is CASSPRPDSWAANEQFF.

In the case of this clone: The same CDR3 also results from other DNA sequences found in this sample. The rearrangement links TRBV29-1 to TRBJ2-1; D is ambiguous. Trimming took off 3 bases at V and 4 bases at J, with 7 bases between the two ends. The CDR3 runs to 12 residues. Germline CDR1 and CDR2: SQVTM and ANQGSEA. The CDR3 sequence: CSVEARYNEQFF. As DNA, the CDR3 is TGCAGCGTTGAGGCGAGGTACAATGAGCAGTTCTTC.

The V gene is TRBV10-1, the J gene TRBJ2-3; possibly TRBD2 for D (5 bases). The CDR3 is made up of 13 amino acids. Looked up from germline, CDR1 is WNHNN and CDR2 is SYGVQD (reference sequence). Trimming stripped 2 bases from V and 4 bases from J, with 7 bases between. CDR3 DNA: TGCGCCAGCAGTGAGGCCGGGGCAGATACGCAGTATTTT. As protein: CASSEAGADTQYF.

The sample holds a few counts of this clone. Other DNA sequences within the sample encode an identical CDR3. The DNA of the CDR3 is TGTGCCAGCAGTTTCGTAGATACGCAGTATTTT. Translation: CASSFVDTQYF. V and J are TRBV28 and TRBJ2-3; D gene ambiguous. V shed 3 bases and J shed 5 bases, with 3 bases lying between them. CDR3 length: 11 residues. From germline, CDR1 is MDHEN and CDR2 SYDVKM.

This chain uses TRBV4-1 with TRBJ2-1, with D unclear. V lost 3 bases and J 8 bases, leaving 8 bases between the germline ends. Germline CDR1 and CDR2: MGHRA and YSYEKL. CDR3 length: 12 amino acids. In nucleotides, the CDR3 is TGCGCCAGCAGCCAGTCAGGAGATGAGCAGTTCTTC. Translation: CASSQSGDEQFF.

The rearrangement uses TRBV28 and TRBJ2-3, with a tentative D call TRBD2 (6 bases). From germline, CDR1 is MDHEN and CDR2 SYDVKM. Trimming removed 6 bases from V and 0 bases from J, with 10 bases in between. This CDR3 is 14 amino acids long. CDR3 sequence: CASREGSSTDTQYF. The CDR3 region has the DNA TGTGCCAGCAGGGAGGGCTCCAGCACAGATACGCAGTATTTT.

This clone was recorded once. V gene TRBV19 combines with J gene TRBJ1-2, with 7 nucleotides matching TRBD1. This CDR3 contains 15 residues. V shed 9 bases and J 4 bases; nucleotides not matched to a gene: 14. The germline V gene has CDR1 LNHDA and CDR2 SQIVND (reference sequence). This CDR3 reads CASRDSELSAYGYTF. CDR3 in DNA: TGTGCCAGCCGGGACAGCGAACTATCTGCCTATGGCTACACCTTC.

V is TRBV5-4 and J is TRBJ1-1; tentative D call: TRBD1 (5 bases). Per germline, CDR1 SGHNT and CDR2 YYREEE (reference sequence). The CDR3 has 15 residues. The V end was cut by 4 bases, the J end by 0 bases, with 13 bases between. The CDR3 sequence is CASSPKGRMNTEAFF. In DNA, the CDR3 is TGTGCCAGCAGCCCCAAGGGACGGATGAACACTGAAGCTTTCTTT.

V usage is TRBV4-1 and J usage is TRBJ1-1; D may be TRBD1 (6 bases). Trimming took off 4 bases at V and 1 base at J, with 19 bases between the two ends. Germline V lookup: CDR1 MGHRA, CDR2 YSYEKL. The CDR3 runs 17 residues. For the CDR3, the DNA is TGCGCCAGCAGCCCTCAGGCAGCGGGGGCCCCGAACACTGAAGCTTTCTTT. The encoded protein is CASSPQAAGAPNTEAFF.

The V and J genes are TRBV15 and TRBJ1-1; D uncertain. V lost 0 bases to trimming and J lost 3 bases, with 11 bases between them. Per germline, CDR1 LNHNV and CDR2 YYDKDF (reference sequence). CDR3 size: 15 residues. CDR3 DNA: TGTGCCACCAGCAGAGATGGAGGAGCCCACACTGAAGCTTTCTTT. Its translation is CATSRDGGAHTEAFF.

This chain uses TRBV27 with TRBJ2-1; D is undetermined. CDR3 length equals 17 residues. V gave up 1 base and J gave up 0 bases, with 13 bases separating them. Germline V gene lookup returns CDR1 MNHEY and CDR2 SMNVEV (reference sequence). CDR3 sequence: CASSLFLPSSSYNEQFF. The CDR3 DNA is TGTGCCAGCAGTTTATTTTTACCCTCGAGCTCCTACAATGAGCAGTTCTTC.

Note on this clone: Other nucleotide sequences in the sample specify the same CDR3. The V call is TRBV27, the J call TRBJ2-1; no firm D call. The CDR3 length is 12 residues. CDR1 is MNHEY, CDR2 SMNVEV, per germline (reference sequence). Trimming pared 3 bases from V and 7 bases from J, leaving 7 bases between. The CDR3 sequence is CASSLGSNEQFF. The CDR3 DNA is TGTGCCAGCAGTTTGGGTTCGAATGAGCAGTTCTTC.

The J gene is TRBJ2-7, the V gene TRBV27; TRBD2 aligns across 14 bases. Germline loops: CDR1 MNHEY, CDR2 SMNVEV (reference sequence). This CDR3 contains 16 residues. The trim removed 5 bases at V and 7 bases at J, leaving 10 bases unmatched. The CDR3 sequence: CASSPRTSGRILEQYF. The CDR3, as DNA: TGTGCCAGCAGTCCCCGGACTAGCGGGAGGATCTTGGAGCAGTACTTC.

The rearrangement uses TRBV5-5 and TRBJ2-3, with a tentative D call TRBD2 (6 bases). Germline CDR1 and CDR2: SGHKS and YYEKEE (reference sequence). The germline V and J ends were trimmed by 4 bases and 0 bases, with 15 bases remaining between them. CDR3 length equals 16 residues. CDR3 sequence: CASSTAIAASTDTQYF. CDR3 in DNA: TGTGCCAGCAGCACCGCTATAGCGGCTAGCACAGATACGCAGTATTTT.

The V and J genes are TRBV7-6 and TRBJ2-7, with 8 bases identical to TRBD1. Germline values: CDR1 SGHVS, CDR2 FNYEAQ. The J segment lost 3 bases and the V segment lost 5 bases, leaving 3 bases of the junction unmatched. The CDR3 is 13 residues long. CDR3 nucleotides: TGTGCCAGCAGCCCTACAGGGGGCTACGAGCAGTACTTC. Translating it yields CASSPTGGYEQYF.

The genes are TRBV28 and TRBJ1-5; possibly TRBD1 for D (6 bases). This CDR3 region has 19 residues. V gave up 6 bases and J gave up 3 bases, with 27 bases separating them. CDR1 and CDR2 from the germline V gene are MDHEN and SYDVKM. The CDR3 loop is CASSLGQGTADYNNQPQHF. The CDR3 DNA sequence: TGTGCCAGCAGCTTGGGACAAGGGACCGCGGATTATAACAATCAGCCCCAGCATTTT.

The gene calls are TRBV5-6 and TRBJ1-4; D remains unclear. CDR3 length: 16 amino acids. Trimming took 0 bases from V and 1 from J, leaving 10 bases between them. Germline-derived CDR1 and CDR2 are SGHDT and YYEEEE. CDR3 loop: CASSLEGEGTNEKLFF. The DNA of the CDR3 is TGTGCCAGCAGCTTGGAGGGCGAGGGAACTAATGAAAAACTGTTTTTT. The full variable domain, with the rest looked up from reference TRBV5-6 and TRBJ1-4, is DAGVTQSPTHLIKTRGQQVTLRCSPKSGHDTVSWYQQALGQGPQFIFQYYEEEERQRGNFPDRFSGHQFPNYSSELNVNALLLGDSALYLCASSLEGEGTNEKLFFGSGTQLSVL.

V gene TRBV6-6 combines with J gene TRBJ2-2; D ambiguous. The CDR3 is 11 amino acids. Looked up from germline, CDR1 is MNHNY and CDR2 is SVGAGI (reference sequence). Trimming stripped 5 bases from V and 5 bases from J, with 3 bases between. In nucleotides, the CDR3 is TGTGCCAGCAGTGGTACCGGGGAGCTGTTTTTT. This translates into CASSGTGELFF.

The rearrangement links TRBV4-1 to TRBJ1-4; D unresolved. The length of the CDR3 is 12 residues. Germline CDR1 MGHRA, CDR2 YSYEKL. Trimming left V 0 bases short and J 11 bases short, with 7 bases between. The CDR3 sequence: CASSQDGKKLFF. For the CDR3, the DNA is TGCGCCAGCAGCCAAGACGGGAAGAAACTGTTTTTT.

The chain carries TRBV9 and TRBJ2-1; TRBD2 aligns across 14 bases. The junction had 2 bases not matched to a gene; V was cut back by 3 bases and J by 3 bases. Germline CDR1 is SGDLS and CDR2 is YYNGEE. The CDR3 is 16 amino acids. CDR3 DNA sequence: TGTGCCAGCAGCGGGACTAGCGGGAGGTTCTACAATGAGCAGTTCTTC. Translating gives CASSGTSGRFYNEQFF.

The chain joins TRBV5-5 to TRBJ2-7; D is possibly TRBD1 (5 bases). Trimming stripped 5 bases from V and 6 bases from J, with 15 bases between. Germline CDR1 is SGHKS and CDR2 is YYEKEE (reference sequence). The CDR3 is 13 residues long. The DNA for the CDR3 is TGTGCCAGCAGAGCTGAATCCAGGGCCGAGCAGTACTTC. Translating gives CASRAESRAEQYF.

V gene TRBV28 combines with J gene TRBJ2-7; TRBD2 matches 7 bases. CDR1 and CDR2 (germline): MDHEN, SYDVKM. V lost 5 bases, J lost 2 bases, and 3 bases stayed unmatched. The length of the CDR3 is 13 residues. CDR3 sequence reads: CASSRDYPYEQYF. In DNA form, the CDR3 reads TGTGCCAGCAGTAGGGACTATCCCTACGAGCAGTACTTC.

The CDR3 nucleotides read TGCGCCAGCAGCCAAGACGCGCGAGGGACAGGGGAAGGCTACACCTTC. Protein sequence: CASSQDARGTGEGYTF. The V and J genes are TRBV4-1 and TRBJ1-2; 10 bases agree with TRBD1. Germline V gives CDR1 MGHRA, CDR2 YSYEKL. V shed 0 bases, J shed 8 bases, and the junction held 9 bases outside the gene matches. There are 16 residues in the CDR3.

The gene calls are TRBV28 and TRBJ2-5, with 15 bases identical to TRBD2. Germline CDR1 is MDHEN and CDR2 is SYDVKM. The CDR3 has 19 residues. Trimming took 4 bases from V and 5 from J; bases not matched to a gene: 14. CDR3 in amino acids: CASSWTSGRAEVVDETQYF. The CDR3 nucleotides read TGTGCCAGCAGTTGGACTAGCGGGAGGGCCGAAGTAGTGGATGAGACCCAGTACTTC.